This T cell receptor beta chain emerged from a study of shared clonotypes between healthy human individuals. About the study: Per donor, three plates held CD4 naive cells, three held CD4 memory, two held CD8 naive and one held CD8 memory. Study-wide points: Shared clonotypes: 4.5% to 5% naive CD4, about 3.3% naive CD8, roughly 2.2% memory CD4, approximately 0.4% memory CD8. Naive subsets, compared against memory subsets, generally had larger estimated richness values.

Naive-designated CD8 cells lacked CD45RO, were positively enriched for CCR7, and omitted terminally differentiated effector memory CD45RA+ cells. V lost 7 bases, J lost 2 bases, and 8 bases stayed unmatched. This CDR3 contains 15 residues. The germline V gene encodes CDR1 MNHNS and CDR2 SASEGT. With regard to this clone: Its specificity is not known.

Per the original data handling: Junction-only immunoSEQ data arrived without quality scores, meaning filtering differed. Measured with immunoSEQ multiplex PCR; TCRdb has only the in-frame clones, and not every one. D and trimming come from the DNA, and the V and J calls and clone size come from that table. The sample carries millions of clones, under 95% recorded once. This chain links TRBV6-1 with TRBJ2-7; 10 bases fit TRBD2. This sequence originates from a man aged 18 to 29 in good health. Some clones in this sample may be carry-over from other donors' samples. The sample taken for sequencing was naive CD8+ T cells from PBMCs. CDR3 sequence (DNA): TGTGCCAGCAAAACGTCTAGCGGGGGAACCTACGAGCAGTACTTC. Encoded protein: CASKTSSGGTYEQYF.